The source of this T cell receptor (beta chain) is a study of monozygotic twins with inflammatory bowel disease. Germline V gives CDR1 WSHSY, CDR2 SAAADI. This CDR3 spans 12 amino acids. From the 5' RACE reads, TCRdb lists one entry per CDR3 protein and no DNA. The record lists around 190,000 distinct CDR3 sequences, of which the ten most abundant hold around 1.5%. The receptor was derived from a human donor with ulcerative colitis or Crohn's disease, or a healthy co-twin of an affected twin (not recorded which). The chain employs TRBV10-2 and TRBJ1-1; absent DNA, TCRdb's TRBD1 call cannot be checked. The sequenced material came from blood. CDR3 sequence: CASRGTGREAFF.